These 31 T cell receptor beta chains share one sample of origin, sequenced in a study of T cells in Graves' hyperthyroidism and ophthalmopathy. Template material for amplifying TCR beta CDR3 regions consisted of RNA transcripts. Primed by the HTBI set, a first-round RT-PCR was run on the TCR CDR3. TCRdb passed the multiplex PCR reads through MiXCR, listing each CDR3 protein once. The repertoire consists of hundreds of thousands of distinct CDR3 sequences, with about 15% occurring once and the leading ten covering more than 8.5%. Specimen: blood. The source of these receptors is a woman aged 18-30 years with Graves' hyperthyroidism.

Ten or more counts support this clonotype. This chain joins TRBV30 and TRBJ2-1, with D tentatively TRBD1 (5 bases). The germline V and J ends were trimmed by 4 bases and 0 bases, with 10 bases remaining between them. The CDR3 totals 14 residues. Germline V CDR1 and CDR2: GTSNPN, SVGIG (reference sequence). The CDR3 sequence: CAWTGKSSYNEQFF. CDR3 DNA: TGTGCCTGGACAGGGAAAAGCTCCTACAATGAGCAGTTCTTC.

The genes are TRBV7-9 and TRBJ2-1; D possibly corresponds to TRBD1 (6 bases). Germline-derived CDR1 and CDR2 are SEHNR and FQNEAQ (reference sequence). The CDR3 runs 18 residues. V shed 5 bases and J shed 9 bases, with 29 bases lying between them. CDR3 in DNA: TGTGCCAGCAGCCTGATCCCCATTAGGGACACGCGGAGGAGTGAGCAGTTCTTC. Translation gives CASSLIPIRDTRRSEQFF.

The sample holds a few counts of this clonotype. The chain recombines TRBV12-3 or TRBV12-4 with TRBJ1-6, with D possibly matching TRBD1 (6 bases). Trimming pared 6 bases from V and 3 bases from J, leaving 12 bases between. CDR3 length: 15 amino acids. In DNA form, the CDR3 reads TGTGCCAGCAGGGGGGGCGGGTTCTATAATTCACCCCTCCACTTT. Amino acids: CASRGGGFYNSPLHF.

This clonotype has at least ten counts. The chain is built from TRBV7-2 and TRBJ2-7; TRBD2 agrees at 8 bases. Per germline, CDR1 SGHTA and CDR2 FQGNSA. Losses at the gene ends were 5 bases for V and 3 bases for J; bases not matched to a gene: 9. CDR3 length: 15 amino acids. The CDR3 sequence is CASSPRREGYYEQYF. In nucleotides, the CDR3 is TGTGCCAGCAGCCCCCGTCGGGAGGGTTACTACGAGCAGTACTTC.

There are many counts of this clonotype. The chain combines TRBV10-3 with TRBJ2-7, with 8 bases aligning to TRBD2. CDR3 length equals 14 residues. Germline assignment: CDR1 ENHRY and CDR2 SYGVKD. V gave up 6 bases and J gave up 3 bases; unmatched junction bases: 7. CDR3 region: CAISPAGGNYEQYF. CDR3 DNA sequence: TGTGCCATCAGCCCCGCGGGGGGTAACTACGAGCAGTACTTC.

The table lists this clonotype with a few counts. V usage is TRBV12-3 or TRBV12-4 and J usage is TRBJ2-7; 9 bases are shared with TRBD2. The CDR3 sequence is 14 residues long. The junction had 6 bases not matched to a gene; V was cut back by 5 bases and J by 4 bases. The CDR3 region has the DNA TGTGCCAGCAGTAATAGCGGGAGATTATACGAGCAGTACTTC. It encodes CASSNSGRLYEQYF.

This clonotype was picked up a small number of times. The chain combines TRBV4-3 with TRBJ1-5; D remains unclear. Germline CDR1 and CDR2: LGHNA and YSLEER. The CDR3 length is 16 residues. The V end was cut by 0 bases, the J end by 7 bases, with 16 bases between. DNA for the CDR3: TGCGCCAGCAGCCAAGATGTAGGCGAGAGTTACCAGCCCCAGCATTTT. This codes for CASSQDVGESYQPQHF.

This clonotype appeared a few times. The J gene is TRBJ1-1, the V gene TRBV4-3; 8 nucleotides match TRBD1. This CDR3 spans 16 amino acids. Per the germline V gene, CDR1 is LGHNA and CDR2 is YSLEER. The trim removed 0 bases at V and 6 bases at J, leaving 9 bases unmatched. In nucleotides, the CDR3 is TGCGCCAGCAGCCAAGAGGCCCAGGGGGCAGGATCTGAAGCTTTCTTT. It encodes CASSQEAQGAGSEAFF.

This clonotype appeared a few times. The rearrangement links TRBV10-3 to TRBJ1-5, with D perhaps matching TRBD1 (6 bases). The germline CDR1 and CDR2 sequences are ENHRY and SYGVKD. This CDR3 is 13 amino acids long. Trimming removed 6 bases at V and 5 bases at J, with 11 bases between. CDR3 nucleotide sequence: TGTGCCATCAGCCCGGGACACGATCAGCCCCAGCATTTT. It yields the protein CAISPGHDQPQHF.

V usage is TRBV6-1 and J usage is TRBJ1-2; 12 bases are shared with TRBD1. Trimming cost V 6 bases and J 10 bases; bases outside gene matches: 6. Germline V gene lookup returns CDR1 MNHNS and CDR2 SASEGT. The CDR3 has 13 amino acids. The CDR3 DNA reads as TGTGCCAGCAGGCAGGGACAGGGGGCATCCTACACCTTC. Amino acids: CASRQGQGASYTF.

This clonotype was counted many times. The chain is built from TRBV7-2 and TRBJ2-7; 7 bases are a match to TRBD2. Looked up from germline, CDR1 is SGHTA and CDR2 is FQGNSA. This CDR3 comprises 16 residues. V lost 1 base and J lost 1; bases outside the gene matches: 7. The CDR3: CASSLVGGRVSYEQYF. CDR3 sequence (DNA): TGTGCCAGCAGCTTAGTGGGCGGGAGAGTTTCCTACGAGCAGTACTTC. The variable domain in full, completed from reference TRBV7-2 and TRBJ2-7, reads GAGVSQSPSNKVTEKGKDVELRCDPISGHTALYWYRQSLGQGLEFLIYFQGNSAPDKSGLPSDRFSAERTGGSVSTLTIQRTQQEDSAVYLCASSLVGGRVSYEQYFGPGTRLTVT.

This clonotype was seen only a few times. This chain connects TRBV20-1 to TRBJ1-1; TRBD1 agrees at 7 bases. Per germline, CDR1 DFQATT and CDR2 SNEGSKA (reference sequence). The trim removed 3 bases at V and 1 base at J, leaving 11 bases unmatched. This CDR3 is built from 16 residues. The CDR3 here is CSASRTGAYQNTEAFF. The CDR3 DNA sequence: TGCAGTGCTAGCCGAACAGGGGCCTATCAGAACACTGAAGCTTTCTTT.

This clonotype was counted ten times or more. The chain combines TRBV27 with TRBJ2-3; 8 nucleotides align to TRBD2. V shed 6 bases and J 3 bases; nucleotides not matched to a gene: 8. The length of the CDR3 is 15 residues. Per germline, CDR1 MNHEY and CDR2 SMNVEV (reference sequence). The CDR3 DNA is TGTGCCAGCAGCTTACTAGCGGAAAATACAGATACGCAGTATTTT. This sequence encodes CASSLLAENTDTQYF.

This clonotype was detected ten times or more. The CDR3 region is CASSQDLSTDTQYF. In nucleotides, the CDR3 is TGCGCCAGCAGCCAAGATCTTAGCACAGATACGCAGTATTTT. J is TRBJ2-3 and V is TRBV4-1; no firm D call. Trimming stripped 0 bases from V and 0 bases from J, with 4 bases between. The germline V gene encodes CDR1 MGHRA and CDR2 YSYEKL. The CDR3 loop spans 14 amino acids.

This clonotype was detected a few times. The V gene is TRBV25-1, the J gene TRBJ1-1, with D possibly matching TRBD1 (6 bases). The CDR3 is made up of 14 amino acids. Germline V gene data show CDR1 as MGHDK and CDR2 as SYGVNS. V was cut by 5 bases and J by 8 bases, with 18 bases left in between. This CDR3 is CASSPTGGVKEAFF. The CDR3 nucleotides read TGTGCCAGCAGTCCCACGGGGGGCGTCAAAGAAGCTTTCTTT.

This clonotype was observed many times. The chain couples TRBV27 to TRBJ1-1; D is perhaps TRBD1 (6 bases). V was shortened by 8 bases and J by 3 bases, with 16 bases between the two germline ends. The CDR3 has 14 amino acids. CDR1 and CDR2 from the germline V gene are MNHEY and SMNVEV (reference sequence). The CDR3 DNA sequence: TGTGCCAGCGCTACAGGGCTCCTGGACACTGAAGCTTTCTTT. Amino acids: CASATGLLDTEAFF.

The chain uses TRBV6-1 and TRBJ2-1; D not certain. The CDR3 length is 15 residues. Trimming left V 5 bases short and J 1 base short, with 12 bases between. The germline V gene encodes CDR1 MNHNS and CDR2 SASEGT. DNA of the CDR3: TGTGCCAGCAGTCCCGAAGGGAAGTCCTACAATGAGCAGTTCTTC. It encodes CASSPEGKSYNEQFF.

The table lists this clonotype with many counts. The V call is TRBV4-1, the J call TRBJ1-2; D might be TRBD1 (5 bases). The CDR3 sequence is 15 residues long. V shed 1 base and J shed 8 bases, with 17 bases lying between them. Germline CDR1 reads MGHRA; CDR2 reads YSYEKL. The CDR3 DNA reads TGCGCCAGCAGCCAAGGGGGGGTTGGGGCCTACGGCTACACCTTC. It encodes CASSQGGVGAYGYTF.

This clonotype was recorded a few times. The chain recombines TRBV2 with TRBJ2-1, with D perhaps given as TRBD1 or TRBD2 (5 bases each). Germline assignment: CDR1 SNHLY and CDR2 FYNNEI. The CDR3 loop spans 17 amino acids. V was clipped by 5 bases and J by 9 bases, with 26 bases between them. The CDR3 DNA sequence: TGTGCCAGCAGTTTAAAACTCGTGACTTCCCGGGACGGTGAGCAGTTCTTC. Its protein is CASSLKLVTSRDGEQFF.

The chain combines TRBV20-1 with TRBJ2-7, with D possibly TRBD2 on 5 matching bases. Germline lookup yields CDR1 DFQATT and CDR2 SNEGSKA (reference sequence). This CDR3 is built from 14 residues. V was pared by 6 bases and J by 2 bases, with 17 bases between. CDR3: CSAHPGPGTYEQYF. CDR3 nucleotide sequence: TGCAGTGCCCACCCAGGCCCCGGGACCTACGAGCAGTACTTC.

Worth noting for this clonotype: This could be a read error, since a much larger clone is one nucleotide away. This chain uses TRBV3-1 with TRBJ2-3; D gene unclear. This CDR3 is built from 15 residues. Germline V gives CDR1 LGHDT, CDR2 YNNKEL (reference sequence). CDR3 protein: CASSQDVRRTDTQCF. The CDR3 DNA sequence: TGTGCCAGCAGCCAAGATGTCCGGCGCACAGATACGCAGTGTTTT.

This clonotype has ten or more counts. The chain is built from TRBV11-3 and TRBJ2-1; no definite D call. Trimming took off 6 bases at V and 11 bases at J, with 17 bases between the two ends. Germline assignment: CDR1 SGHNT and CDR2 YENEEA. The CDR3 is 13 amino acids. Here the CDR3 reads CASSTEFRSQQFF. The CDR3 nucleotides read TGTGCCAGCAGTACTGAGTTCCGTAGTCAGCAGTTCTTC.

The CDR3 region is CASRTGTSVYNEQFF. Here the CDR3 DNA reads TGTGCCAGCAGAACCGGGACTAGCGTATACAATGAGCAGTTCTTC. The chain carries TRBV6-1 and TRBJ2-1; TRBD2 aligns across 10 bases. Trimming removed 6 bases from V and 4 bases from J; junction bases left unmatched: 6. This CDR3 comprises 15 residues. Germline CDR1 is MNHNS and CDR2 is SASEGT.

This clonotype was counted only a few times. The genes are TRBV24-1 and TRBJ1-1; 7 positions match TRBD1. Trimming at V came to 3 bases and at J to 7 bases, leaving 4 bases not matched to a gene. The CDR3 length is 13 residues. The germline V gene has CDR1 KGHDR and CDR2 SFDVKD. The CDR3 region is CATSDRRDSEAFF. CDR3 DNA: TGTGCCACCAGTGATCGACGGGACAGTGAAGCTTTCTTT.

This clonotype appeared many times. The chain joins TRBV7-2 to TRBJ2-3, with D perhaps matching TRBD2 (6 bases). Germline V lookup: CDR1 SGHTA, CDR2 FQGNSA. The CDR3 contains 16 residues. V dropped 5 bases and J dropped 9 bases, with 24 bases sitting between them. The CDR3 DNA sequence: TGTGCCAGCAGCCCCGAGGGTCGGAGGACTACCGACACGCAGTATTTT. Amino acid sequence: CASSPEGRRTTDTQYF. Supplemented by reference TRBV7-2 and TRBJ2-3, the full variable domain reads GAGVSQSPSNKVTEKGKDVELRCDPISGHTALYWYRQSLGQGLEFLIYFQGNSAPDKSGLPSDRFSAERTGGSVSTLTIQRTQQEDSAVYLCASSPEGRRTTDTQYFGPGTRLTVL.

CDR3: CASSRLRTSGYSYEQYF. For the CDR3, the DNA is TGTGCCAGCAGTCGTTTAAGGACTAGCGGGTACTCCTACGAGCAGTACTTC. The V call is TRBV11-2, the J call TRBJ2-7; TRBD2 matches at 11 bases. Germline V CDR1 and CDR2: SGHAT, FQNNGV. V dropped 6 bases and J dropped 0; count of bases not matched to a gene: 10. This CDR3 region has 17 residues.

This clonotype has at least ten counts. The chain uses TRBV27 and TRBJ2-7, with TRBD1 matching over 8 bases. This CDR3 region has 15 residues. Germline CDR1 is MNHEY and CDR2 is SMNVEV (reference sequence). The J segment lost 1 base and the V segment lost 4 bases, leaving 6 bases of the junction unmatched. CDR3 region: CASSSWDRRSYEQYF. In DNA form, the CDR3 reads TGTGCCAGCAGTTCTTGGGACAGGAGGTCCTACGAGCAGTACTTC.

This clonotype showed up many times. The chain combines TRBV11-2 with TRBJ2-3; D not certain. The CDR3 spans 12 residues. CDR1 and CDR2 from the germline V gene are SGHAT and FQNNGV. The V gene lost 3 bases and the J gene lost 6 bases, with 7 bases spanning the gap. The CDR3 DNA reads TGTGCCAGCAGCTTTGGAGAGGATACGCAGTATTTT. As protein: CASSFGEDTQYF. Variable domain in full (rest from reference TRBV11-2 and TRBJ2-3): EAGVAQSPRYKIIEKRQSVAFWCNPISGHATLYWYQQILGQGPKLLIQFQNNGVVDDSQLPKDRFSAERLKGVDSTLKIQPAKLEDSAVYLCASSFGEDTQYFGPGTRLTVL.

CDR3 in amino acids: CASGSLDSYEQYF. The CDR3 DNA reads as TGTGCTAGTGGGAGTTTGGACTCCTACGAGCAGTACTTC. The V call is TRBV12-5, the J call TRBJ2-7; D ambiguous. Germline values: CDR1 LGHNT, CDR2 FRNRAP. The ends were cut back, 6 bases at V and 0 bases at J, with 9 bases in the middle. This CDR3 contains 13 residues.

This clonotype was seen a handful of times. The chain combines TRBV7-8 with TRBJ2-1; D is undetermined. V shed 4 bases and J shed 4 bases, with 11 bases lying between them. This CDR3 contains 14 residues. Germline V lookup: CDR1 SGHVS, CDR2 FQNEAQ. The CDR3 loop is CASSSARVYNEQFF. The CDR3 DNA sequence: TGTGCCAGCAGCTCGGCAAGGGTTTACAATGAGCAGTTCTTC.

The chain links TRBV5-1 to TRBJ2-7, with 11 bases matching TRBD1. The CDR3 covers 15 residues. The germline V gene encodes CDR1 SGHRS and CDR2 YFSETQ. Trimming cost V 3 bases and J 4 bases; bases outside gene matches: 6. CDR3 amino acids: CASSWGTGGVYEQYF. CDR3 bases: TGCGCCAGCAGCTGGGGGACAGGGGGAGTTTACGAGCAGTACTTC.